The TCR beta chain described here comes from a study of CD8 T cells in Susac syndrome. This CDR3 region has 16 residues. Trimming removed 0 bases from V and 0 bases from J; junction bases left unmatched: 2. The germline CDR1 and CDR2 sequences are MGHRA and YSYEKL. When the RNA was reverse transcribed, random hexamers were used with an input of roughly 0.5 to 1 ug. The authors amplified TCR beta CDR3 across 54 Vbeta and 13 Jbeta using immunoSEQ multiplex PCR. Via MiXCR, TCRdb re-called the immunoSEQ multiplex PCR reads, giving one row per CDR3 protein. This sample yields around 190,000 distinct CDR3 sequences, of which approximately 93% are seen a single time; approximately 0.098% belongs to the top ten.

The chain joins TRBV4-1 to TRBJ2-4; 7 bases align to TRBD2. Sequencing used CD4+ T cells from PBMCs. The receptor was isolated from a human donor in good health. The CDR3: CASSQDPGGAKNIQYF. CDR3 DNA sequence: TGCGCCAGCAGCCAAGATCCGGGGGGAGCCAAAAACATTCAGTACTTC.